The subject of this entry is one TCR beta chain. Its antigen remains unknown. This sample stems from a study of post-analysis software for immune sequencing data. Study summary: Disease courses included relapsing-remitting, secondary progressive and progressive-relapsing multiple sclerosis. General observations from the study: Five or six TRBV segments, including TRBV5-6, TRBV5-1 and TRBV20-1, were more frequent in patients than controls. Controls had significantly higher normalized Chao1 diversity than multiple sclerosis patients.

The germline V and J ends were trimmed by 7 bases and 5 bases, with 15 bases remaining between them. Germline V gives CDR1 ENHRY, CDR2 SYGVKD. The CDR3 contains 14 residues. Prepared TCR beta cDNA libraries contained unique molecular identifiers. T cells numbering 1 to 10 million yielded cDNA molecules that totaled roughly 500,000. TCRdb reanalysed the PCR reads using MiXCR and keeps one entry per CDR3 protein. Here the sample spans hundreds of thousands of distinct CDR3 sequences, about 60% being singletons. The specimen sequenced was blood. The V and J genes are TRBV10-3 and TRBJ2-1, with D perhaps matching TRBD1 (6 bases). This TCR was sampled from a girl aged 2-10 years with multiple sclerosis. CDR3 amino acids: CAIMGPGVNNEQFF. The CDR3 DNA is TGTGCCATCATGGGGCCAGGGGTTAACAATGAGCAGTTCTTC.